This TCR beta chain was sequenced for a study of T cell responses to AZD1222 COVID-19 vaccine (dated by TCRdb to 2020 to 2023). Describing the broader study: AZD1222 recipients with second doses at about 4 weeks or about 12 weeks were pooled, because spike-specific TCR depth and breadth did not differ between schedules. A total of 233 trial participants underwent TCR sequencing, of whom 207 received two doses of AZD1222 and roughly 25 received two doses of the MenACWY control vaccine. Trial participants were enrolled by age into 18-55, 56-69 and 70-plus year subgroups, with roughly 150, 30 and 60 TCR-sequenced participants respectively. Summary of the overall study and its limitations: Most participants were white British and females outnumbered males, and the authors suggested that clonal diversity may have been underestimated. Nearly half of unique spike-specific TCRs reportedly recognized epitopes outside regions mutated in the B.1.351 and B.1.1.7 variants. In the small 56-69-year group, the increase in depth fell short of significance, most likely because of low power. The vaccine-associated CD4 TCRs covered the entire spike protein, and the dominant responses fell in regions 160-218 and 743-854. After two AZD1222 doses, both the breadth and the depth of spike-specific TCRs were significantly higher than at day 0 and than in MenACWY recipients. Because no samples from the day 14 peak response were available, repertoires could be characterized only after the peak T cell response. Only 5 to 7 AZD1222 recipients were SARS-CoV-2 seropositive at baseline, limiting conclusions about previously exposed vaccinees.

The CDR3 regions of human TCRbeta chains were subjected to immunosequencing. As for the authors' bioinformatics: Repertoire TCRs were matched against a reference library of SARS-CoV-2-specific TCRs generated with the MIRA antigen-specificity platform. Breadth meant the fraction of unique TCRs that were SARS-CoV-2-associated, whereas depth meant the fraction of total T cells that were SARS-CoV-2-associated. Each spike-specific TCR was assigned to its reactive spike region and to a CD4 or CD8 class using the MIRA data. Log10-transformed breadth and depth values were compared by one-way ANOVA with Sidak's multiple comparisons tests. TCRdb carries this immuneACCESS record with in-frame sequences only. Its versions omit some clonotypes, under half of them owing to an unresolved V gene in the studies checked, with the rest unexplained. V, J and clone size derive from that table, while D and trimming were established from the DNA sequence. This sample lists approximately 130,000 clones; over 80% were detected once. About 1.1% of the sample lies in the top ten.

This clone was recorded only once. What antigen it recognizes has not been identified. No much larger clone exists at a distance of one base, and base qualities are not known. Trimming removed 5 bases from V and 9 bases from J, leaving 20 bases between the germline ends. Per the germline V gene, MGHRA is the CDR1 and YSYEKL is the CDR2. The CDR3 runs 16 residues from the cysteine to the phenylalanine. The entry retains the CDR3 DNA only, 48 bases that are in frame from base 1. What the time point label conveys for this sample: baseline before first vaccination. The vaccinee samples were drawn from two UK trials, COV001 and COV002, one of which was a single-blind randomized controlled phase 2/3 trial testing AZD1222 (ChAdOx1 nCoV-19) in healthy adults. For TCRbeta chain sequencing, PBMC samples were collected from trial participants at day 0 and at day 28 after the second dose.

The sequence joins TRBV4-1 to TRBJ1-6; the D segment could be TRBD1, given 5 matching bases. Specimen: peripheral blood, collected on day 0 of AZD1222 vaccination. This TCR was recovered from an adult in good health. This receptor has the CDR3 CASSSRRATGPSPLHF. At the DNA level, the sequence is TGCGCCAGCAGCTCGCGGAGAGCCACAGGACCTTCACCCCTCCACTTT.